This T cell receptor beta chain was captured by sequencing in a study of T-cell reconstitution after alpha-beta-depleted transplantation in children. Points from the study as a whole: Counts and diversity of T cells one year after transplant came mostly from newly produced T cells. High day-60 TCRbeta diversity in some patients came from surviving recipient T cells and thymic progenitors. Expanded graft clones, several hundred of them, were reportedly the source of alpha-beta T cells about two months after transplant.

V was trimmed by 2 bases and J by 1 base, leaving 8 bases between them. The CDR3 covers 15 residues. In germline, CDR1 is MNHEY, CDR2 SVGEGT. Preparation of the TCRbeta library involved a method that used unique molecular identifiers. Each CDR3 protein gets one entry after TCRdb re-called the PCR reads with MiXCR. The data hold about 200,000 distinct CDR3 sequences, with about 7% observed a single time. In its sample, this clonotype was seen many times. Its antigen is currently unknown. This rearrangement joins TRBV6-2 or TRBV6-3 to TRBJ2-2; D remains unclear. This specimen was PBMCs, taken before TCRalphabeta/CD19-depleted stem cell transplant. The clonotype originates from a boy between 2 and 10 years old with acute lymphoblastic leukemia, due to receive a stem cell transplant. The CDR3 reads CASSYPSRNTGELFF. CDR3 in DNA: TGTGCCAGCAGTTACCCGTCCAGGAACACCGGGGAGCTGTTTTTT.